Below are 9 T cell receptor beta chains sequenced from a single sample in a study of T cell changes during pregnancy in multiple sclerosis. TCRdb keeps only in-frame clones here, not all; method: immunoSEQ multiplex PCR. The sample has about 110,000 clones, approximately 89% seen once. Sample: peripheral blood, taken after pregnancy. Source of these receptors: a female donor with multiple sclerosis, enrolled in a pregnancy study.

CDR3 coding DNA: TGCGCCAGCAGCCAAGATGTGCTAGCGGGGGGGAACAATGAGCAGTTCTTC. It is translated as CASSQDVLAGGNNEQFF. The genes are TRBV4-1 and TRBJ2-1; 12 nucleotides agree with TRBD2. With 0 bases clipped from V and 5 bases from J, the junction kept 5 bases outside the gene matches. Germline V lookup: CDR1 MGHRA, CDR2 YSYEKL. The CDR3 covers 17 residues.

The chain is built from TRBV9 and TRBJ2-1; TRBD1 matches at 8 bases. CDR3 length: 13 residues. The ends lost 4 bases at V and 7 bases at J; junction bases unmatched: 4. Looked up from germline, CDR1 is SGDLS and CDR2 is YYNGEE. The DNA of the CDR3 is TGTGCCAGCAGCAAGACAGGGGAGAATGAGCAGTTCTTC. Protein product: CASSKTGENEQFF. The full variable domain, rest sourced from reference TRBV9 and TRBJ2-1, is DSGVTQTPKHLITATGQRVTLRCSPRSGDLSVYWYQQSLDQGLQFLIQYYNGEERAKGNILERFSAQQFPDLHSELNLSSLELGDSALYFCASSKTGENEQFFGPGTRLTVL.

V is TRBV4-1 and J is TRBJ1-2; 8 bases are shared with TRBD1. Trimming at V came to 0 bases and at J to 3 bases, leaving 6 bases not matched to a gene. CDR3 length: 16 residues. Germline V lookup: CDR1 MGHRA, CDR2 YSYEKL. In nucleotides, the CDR3 is TGCGCCAGCAGCCAAGAAACCCAGGGGGCGTACTATGGCTACACCTTC. Translating it yields CASSQETQGAYYGYTF.

For the CDR3, the DNA is TGTGCCAGCAGCCAAGATAGGGGGCTTGGTAGCGGGGGGAATGAGCAGTTCTTC. Its protein product is CASSQDRGLGSGGNEQFF. This chain connects TRBV4-2 to TRBJ2-1; 10 bases line up with TRBD2. V gave up 0 bases and J gave up 7 bases; unmatched junction bases: 12. This CDR3 comprises 18 residues. CDR1 and CDR2 from the germline V gene are LGHNA and YNFKEQ.

The chain carries TRBV5-4 and TRBJ1-1; 10 bases align to TRBD1. Germline-derived CDR1 and CDR2 are SGHNT and YYREEE (reference sequence). V shed 0 bases, J shed 4 bases, and the junction held 3 bases outside the gene matches. The CDR3 is made up of 15 amino acids. In nucleotides, the CDR3 is TGTGCCAGCAGCTTGGGGACAGGGGGGAGCACTGAAGCTTTCTTT. It specifies CASSLGTGGSTEAFF.

This chain links TRBV7-8 with TRBJ2-3, with D possibly TRBD1 on 5 matching bases. This CDR3 is 11 amino acids long. CDR1 is SGHVS, CDR2 FQNEAQ, per germline. CDR3 sequence (DNA): TGTGCAAGCTGGGGCCATGATACGCAGTATTTT. This translates into CASWGHDTQYF.

The chain uses TRBV5-1 and TRBJ2-7; TRBD2 might be the D (5 bases). Trimming took 4 bases from V and 2 from J, leaving 10 bases between them. Germline loops: CDR1 SGHRS, CDR2 YFSETQ. This CDR3 has 13 residues. The CDR3, as DNA: TGCGCCAGCAGCGGAGACGGGGCCTACGAGCAGTACTTC. The encoded protein is CASSGDGAYEQYF. The complete variable domain, with remaining parts taken from reference TRBV5-1 and TRBJ2-7, reads KAGVTQTPRYLIKTRGQQVTLSCSPISGHRSVSWYQQTPGQGLQFLFEYFSETQRNKGNFPGRFSGRQFSNSRSEMNVSTLELGDSALYLCASSGDGAYEQYFGPGTRLTVT.

The chain links TRBV27 to TRBJ1-2; the D is unclear. Looked up from germline, CDR1 is MNHEY and CDR2 is SMNVEV (reference sequence). The CDR3 consists of 13 residues. Between the trimmed V and J ends, which lost 0 bases and 4 bases, there was a span of 6 bases. The CDR3 sequence: CASSLSNGYGYTF. The CDR3 DNA follows: TGTGCCAGCAGTTTATCTAACGGCTATGGCTACACCTTC.

V gene TRBV11-2 combines with J gene TRBJ2-5, with D possibly TRBD2 on 5 matching bases. CDR1 SGHAT and CDR2 FQNNGV come from the germline V gene. The CDR3 sequence is 13 residues long. V lost 1 base, J lost 5 bases, and 8 bases lay in between. CDR3 in DNA: TGTGCCAGCAGCTTAGGAGGGATCGAGACCCAGTACTTC. Amino acid sequence: CASSLGGIETQYF.